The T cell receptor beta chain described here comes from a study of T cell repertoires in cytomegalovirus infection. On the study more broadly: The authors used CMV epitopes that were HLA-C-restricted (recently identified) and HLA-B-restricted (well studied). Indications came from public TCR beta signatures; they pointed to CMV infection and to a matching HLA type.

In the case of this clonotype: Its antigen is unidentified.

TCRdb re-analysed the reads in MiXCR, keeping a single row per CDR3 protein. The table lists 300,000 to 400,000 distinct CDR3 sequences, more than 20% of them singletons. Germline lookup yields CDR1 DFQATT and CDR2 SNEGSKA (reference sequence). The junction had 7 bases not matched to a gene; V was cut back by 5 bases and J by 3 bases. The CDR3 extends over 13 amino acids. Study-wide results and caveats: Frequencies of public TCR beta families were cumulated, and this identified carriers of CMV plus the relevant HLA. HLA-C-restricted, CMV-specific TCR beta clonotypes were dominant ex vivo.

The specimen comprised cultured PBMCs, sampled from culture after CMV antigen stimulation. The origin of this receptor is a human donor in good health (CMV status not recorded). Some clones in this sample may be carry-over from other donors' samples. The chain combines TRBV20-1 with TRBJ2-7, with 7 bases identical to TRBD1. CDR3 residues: CSALTGQSYEQYF. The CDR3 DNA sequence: TGCAGTGCTTTAACGGGACAGAGCTACGAGCAGTACTTC.